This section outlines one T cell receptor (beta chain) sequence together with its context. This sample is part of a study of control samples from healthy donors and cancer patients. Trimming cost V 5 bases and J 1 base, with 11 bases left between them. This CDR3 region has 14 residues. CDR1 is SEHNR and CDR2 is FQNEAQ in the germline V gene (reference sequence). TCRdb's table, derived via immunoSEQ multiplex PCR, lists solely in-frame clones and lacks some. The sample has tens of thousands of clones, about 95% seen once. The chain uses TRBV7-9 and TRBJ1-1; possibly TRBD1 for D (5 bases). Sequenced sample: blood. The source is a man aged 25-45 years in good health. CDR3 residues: CASSDSITNTEAFF. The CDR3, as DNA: TGTGCCAGCAGCGACAGTATAACGAACACTGAAGCTTTCTTT.